Below, one T cell receptor (beta chain) is given with its context. Its binding antigen is unknown. One junction end does not reproduce the germline sequence, and a read error may be involved. This record belongs to a study of Ad26.COV2.S vaccination and SARS-CoV-2 variants (dated by TCRdb to about 2021). Regarding the study in general: TCRbeta repertoire sequencing served as the tool for gauging how specific and how broad the SARS-CoV-2-reactive T cell receptors were following Ad26.COV2.S vaccination. The TCR-sequenced set comprised around 30 samples: approximately 20 Ad26.COV2.S vaccine recipients, 5 placebo recipients and 8 SARS-CoV-2 convalescent individuals.

The time point label of this sample denotes: individuals recovered from natural SARS-CoV-2 infection. Broad study findings and their caveats: After vaccination, substantial breadth of spike-specific CD8+ and CD4+ T cell responses was reported. Non-spike TCR breadth was comparable between vaccine and placebo recipients, consistent with the vaccine containing only spike. It was noted by the authors that total T cell responses may have been underestimated by the TCR breadth and depth analyses. Compared with placebo recipients, Ad26.COV2.S recipients showed higher spike-specific TCR breadth (P = 0.0014).

The immunoSEQ Assay was the method used to sequence TCRbeta CDR3 regions. After extraction, genomic DNA underwent amplification by bias-controlled multiplex PCR, followed by high-throughput sequencing. In the source study's methods: Collapsing and filtering of sequences were performed to quantify the absolute abundance of each unique TCRbeta CDR3 region. T cell fraction was estimated by normalizing TCRbeta template counts to usable DNA, which was measured by amplifying reference genes present in all nucleated cells. Repertoire TCRs were annotated as SARS-CoV-2-specific when V gene, CDR3 amino acid sequence and J gene were exactly matched to a known reactive TCR set. MIRA supplied the reference SARS-CoV-2 TCR set, which was filtered for enrichment in COVID-19-positive ImmuneCODE repertoires so that public or cross-reactive TCRs were removed. Using the MIRA antigens, annotated TCRs were further analysed by specific ORF or by position within an ORF. Breadth was defined as annotated unique rearrangements over total unique productive rearrangements; depth was the summed frequency of those rearrangements. Two-sided Wilcoxon rank-sum tests were used to compare TCR breadth between groups. Sourced from immuneACCESS, this table was stored by TCRdb with only in-frame sequences that have V and J called. A share of the clones is absent; for the studies checked, an unresolved V gene accounts for under half, and the remainder has no known explanation. Clonal size and the V and J genes are those of that table, whereas D and trimming came from the DNA. The sample has about 180,000 clones on record, 70% to 90% of them singletons. The ten largest account for less than 6% of the sample.

CDR1 and CDR2 are read off the germline V gene (reference sequence) as MNHEY and SMNVEV. The CDR3, from cysteine to phenylalanine, totals 15 residues. CDR3 DNA only is kept here, 45 bases in frame from base 1. The sequence joins TRBV27 to TRBJ2-7; a tentative D call is TRBD1 (6 bases match). This TCR was recovered from a human donor who had recovered from COVID-19. The source material was peripheral blood, sampled after recovery from COVID-19. CDR3 reads: CVSSLSYRVHYEQYF. The DNA sequence reads TGTGTCAGCAGTTTATCGTACAGGGTACACTACGAGCAGTACTTC.